These T cell receptor beta chains were read from a single sample in a study of blood T cell repertoires in COVID-19. Data came from immunoSEQ multiplex PCR; TCRdb stores just in-frame clones and leaves some out. Of a few hundred thousand clones listed, around four fifths are singletons. What was sequenced was peripheral blood. These receptors were collected from a man aged 55 to 70 with acute or convalescent COVID-19. Both conserved end residues are part of each CDR3. The D gene is left open where the match is weak. Size values are once, few and many counts, or a class for expanded clones, and some rows have none.

clone size | D gene | J gene | V gene | CDR3 DNA | CDR3 protein
few | - | TRBJ1-2 | TRBV10-3 | TGTGCCATCAGTGAGCCGAGGGTTGGTTGGCGCTACACCTTC | CAISEPRVGWRYTF
few | - | TRBJ1-1 | TRBV11-3 | TGTGCCAGCAGCTGGGGGGGCGAGAACACTGAAGCTTTCTTT | CASSWGGENTEAFF
- | TRBD1 | TRBJ1-6 | TRBV2 | TGTGCCAGAAAAACAGGGGGGATAGGTTCACCCCTCCACTTT | CARKTGGIGSPLHF
- | - | TRBJ2-7 | TRBV6-5 | TGTGCCAGCAGTCGCGACAGTCCGGTCTACGAGCAGTACTTC | CASSRDSPVYEQYF
- | TRBD1 | TRBJ1-2 | TRBV28 | TGTGCCAGCAGCCCCGTAGGACTGACAGGGTTTGGCTACACCTTC | CASSPVGLTGFGYTF
few | - | TRBJ2-1 | TRBV29-1 | TGCAGCGTTAGTTTAAGGGACACAAGGACCTCCTACAATGAGCAGTTCTTC | CSVSLRDTRTSYNEQFF
- | - | TRBJ2-1 | TRBV5-1 | TGCGCCAGCAGCTTGGATACAGGCGGCAATGAGCAGTTCTTC | CASSLDTGGNEQFF
few | - | TRBJ2-7 | TRBV4-2 | TGTGCCAGCAGCCAAGGGTCCGGGCTAGCCACCTACGAGCAGTACTTC | CASSQGSGLATYEQYF
- | - | TRBJ1-1 | TRBV11-2 | TGTGCCAGCAGCCAAACAGTGAACACTGAAGCTTTCTTT | CASSQTVNTEAFF
- | - | TRBJ2-3 | TRBV5-4 | TGTGCCAGCAGCTTGGACCCCTCCAGGGGACGGACAGATACGCAGTATTTT | CASSLDPSRGRTDTQYF
- | - | TRBJ2-3 | TRBV19 | TGTGCCAGTAGGCCCTCGAGTACAGATACGCAGTATTTT | CASRPSSTDTQYF
- | - | TRBJ1-1 | TRBV7-6 | TGTGCCAGCAGCTTACTTGGTCTCGGTCCCGCTGAAGCTTTCTTT | CASSLLGLGPAEAFF
- | - | TRBJ2-2 | TRBV7-2 | TGTGCCAGACCCCCTCGACTAGGTCTGGACACCGGGGAGCTGTTTTTT | CARPPRLGLDTGELFF
- | - | TRBJ2-2 | TRBV10-3 | TGTGCCACTGGACCATCTCAAATTCTCGGGAAGAACACCGGGGAGCTGTTTTTT | CATGPSQILGKNTGELFF
- | - | TRBJ2-5 | TRBV3-1/TRBV3-2 | TGTGCCAGCAGCCAAGATAAGTCCAAAGCCTACTTC | CASSQDKSKAYF
- | - | TRBJ1-1 | TRBV2 | TGTGCCAGCAGTGAAGATCGGTCACGGAACACTGAAGCTTTCTTT | CASSEDRSRNTEAFF
- | TRBD1 | TRBJ1-4 | TRBV6-5 | TGTGCCAGCAGGGGAAGCAGGGGGCCGAATGAAAAACTGTTTTTT | CASRGSRGPNEKLFF
- | - | TRBJ2-7 | TRBV7-3 | TGTGCCAGCAGCTTGAGCGGAGACGAGCAGTACTTC | CASSLSGDEQYF
- | TRBD2 | TRBJ2-7 | TRBV5-4 | TGTGCCAGCAGCTTGGCCCTCGGGGGGAGTTCAAGTCAGTACTTC | CASSLALGGSSSQYF
- | - | TRBJ2-5 | TRBV10-3 | TGTGCCATCAGTGAGTCGGAGGGGGCTGGATTAGAGACCCAGTACTTC | CAISESEGAGLETQYF
- | TRBD2 | TRBJ2-3 | TRBV6-6 | TGTGCCAGCAGTCGGGGACTAGCGGGAGGGCCGGATACGCAGTATTTT | CASSRGLAGGPDTQYF
- | - | TRBJ2-3 | TRBV12-3/TRBV12-4 | TGTGCCAGCACCCGGGACTTAGCAGATACGCAGTATTTT | CASTRDLADTQYF
- | - | TRBJ1-2 | TRBV5-6 | TGTGCCAGCAGCCCGACAGGCCTCTATGGCTACACCTTC | CASSPTGLYGYTF
- | TRBD1 | TRBJ1-1 | TRBV10-3 | TGTGCCATCAGTGAGTCAGGGACAGTAAACACTGAAGCTTTCTTT | CAISESGTVNTEAFF
- | TRBD2 | TRBJ2-7 | TRBV5-1 | TGCGCCAGCAGAAATGAACTAGCGGGAGGTATGTACGAGCAGTACTTC | CASRNELAGGMYEQYF
few | TRBD1 | TRBJ2-7 | TRBV4-1 | TGCGCCAGCAGCTTCCGACAGGGTGGTAGGGACGAGCAGTACTTC | CASSFRQGGRDEQYF
- | TRBD1 | TRBJ2-7 | TRBV11-2 | TGTGCCAGCAGCTTAGACCGGGACAGGGTGTACGAGCAGTACTTC | CASSLDRDRVYEQYF
- | - | TRBJ1-5 | TRBV21-1 | TGTGCCAGCAGCAAAGAGGAGACTAGCAATCAGCCCCAGCATTTT | CASSKEETSNQPQHF
- | - | TRBJ1-1 | TRBV6-5 | TGTGCCAGCGGGCGAACCACTGAAGCTTTCTTT | CASGRTTEAFF
once | - | TRBJ1-2 | TRBV18 | TGTGCCAGCTCACCGCGACAGGTCCCATCTTCCTATGGCTACACCTTC | CASSPRQVPSSYGYTF